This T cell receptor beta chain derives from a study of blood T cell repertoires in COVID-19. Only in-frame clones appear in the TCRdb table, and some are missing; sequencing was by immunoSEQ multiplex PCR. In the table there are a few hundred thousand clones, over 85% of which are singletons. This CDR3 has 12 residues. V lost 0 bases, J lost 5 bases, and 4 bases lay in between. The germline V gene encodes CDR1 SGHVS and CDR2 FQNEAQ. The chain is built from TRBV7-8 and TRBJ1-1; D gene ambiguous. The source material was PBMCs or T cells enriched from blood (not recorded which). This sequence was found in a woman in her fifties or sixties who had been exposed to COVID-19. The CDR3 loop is CASSLASTEAFF. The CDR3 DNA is TGTGCCAGCAGCTTAGCGAGTACTGAAGCTTTCTTT.